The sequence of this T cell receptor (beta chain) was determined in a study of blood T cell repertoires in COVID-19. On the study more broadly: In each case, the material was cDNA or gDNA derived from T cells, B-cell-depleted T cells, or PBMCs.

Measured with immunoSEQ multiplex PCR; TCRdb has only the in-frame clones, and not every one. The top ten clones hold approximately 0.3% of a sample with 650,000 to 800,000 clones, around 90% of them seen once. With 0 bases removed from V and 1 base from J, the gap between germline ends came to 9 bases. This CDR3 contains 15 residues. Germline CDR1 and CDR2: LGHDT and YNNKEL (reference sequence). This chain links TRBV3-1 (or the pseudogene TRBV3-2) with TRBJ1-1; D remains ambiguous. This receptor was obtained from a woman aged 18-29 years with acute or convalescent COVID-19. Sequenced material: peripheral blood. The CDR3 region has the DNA TGTGCCAGCAGCCAAGATCGGTCGGGGAACACTGAAGCTTTCTTT. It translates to CASSQDRSGNTEAFF.